This T cell receptor beta chain was identified in a study of T cell repertoires in cytomegalovirus infection (dated by TCRdb to about 2019). General notes on the study: Peptide stimulations targeted recently identified HLA-C-restricted CMV epitopes, whose presentation resists viral immunomodulation, together with well-studied HLA-B-restricted epitopes. The HLA type of each donor mattered for the analysis, because public TCR beta signatures pointed to carriage of CMV infection along with the matching HLA type. Overall results and qualifications from the work: In both this cohort and an independent roughly 350-donor cohort, the cumulative frequency of public TCR beta family members distinguished carriers of CMV infection plus the relevant HLA type. The ex vivo response was dominated by HLA-C-restricted CMV-specific TCR beta clonotypes, which also provided the single most frequent clonotype in two of eight donors.

This clonotype has just a few counts. Its antigen is still unknown. No base quality values were provided; no much bigger clone lies one nucleotide off. The run used an Illumina HiSeq 1500. The raw public data were reprocessed by TCRdb itself: fastp quality trimming at Q25, MiXCR clonotype calling, in-frame beta chains only. Entries are consolidated by CDR3 protein sequence, retaining the most common genes and DNA. The sample contains 680,000 or so distinct CDR3 sequences, roughly a third of them found a single time. The ten largest clones add up to over 15% of the sample. In light of the paper, this sample's treatment or condition label describes: in vitro stimulation with specific CMV peptide epitopes to enrich CMV-specific T cells. From cysteine to phenylalanine, the CDR3 is 15 amino acids long. Here the CDR3 DNA is all that survives: 45 bases in frame from base 1. Taken from the germline V gene, the CDR1 and CDR2 loops are SGHAT and FQNNGV. Trimming takes 6 bases from V and 2 bases from J, and the germline ends sit 14 bases apart.

Recombination connected TRBV11-2 to TRBJ1-3; a confident D gene designation cannot be given. The source was cultured PBMCs, collected from culture after CMV antigen stimulation. This clonotype was sampled from a human donor in good health (CMV status not recorded). Some clones in this sample may be carry-over from other donors' samples. The CDR3 loop reads CASRQPGRTGNTIYF. In nucleotide form, the sequence is TGTGCCAGCAGGCAACCCGGGAGGACTGGAAACACCATATATTTT.